This T cell receptor (beta chain) was obtained from a study of response to subunit inactivated influenza vaccine. The V segment lost 1 base and the J segment 4 bases; nucleotides outside the gene matches: 8. Germline CDR1 and CDR2: DFQATT and SNEGSKA (reference sequence). This CDR3 spans 15 amino acids. Regarding the study as a whole: Each seasonal influenza vaccination, the authors suggested, recruits few new T cells.

Points on this clonotype: Its antigen remains unidentified.

TCRdb reprocessed the RT-PCR reads with MiXCR, giving one entry per CDR3 protein. The sample records hundreds of thousands of distinct CDR3 sequences, around a sixth being singletons. Sequencing was performed on PBMCs from blood, taken 12 days after vaccination. This sequence originates from a man aged 45-65 years who received an inactivated influenza vaccine. This chain uses TRBV20-1 with TRBJ2-7; TRBD1 agrees at 9 bases. The CDR3 DNA reads as TGCAGTGCTAGAGTAGGACAGGGGAAGTGGTACGAGCAGTACTTC. Translating it yields CSARVGQGKWYEQYF.